This passage covers 8 T cell receptor delta chains from one sample sequenced in a study of gamma-delta chains in newborns, infants, children. TCRdb applied CATT to the reads for clone calling. The sample has 1,300 or so delta-chain clones, about 2.5% seen once; the top ten hold about 31%. Sequencing was done on a sample of blood. These receptor sequences come from a child in good health.

This clone qualifies as large. This chain links TRDV1 with TRDJ1, with D perhaps assigned TRDD2 or TRDD3 (9 bases each). The germline CDR1 and CDR2 sequences are TSWWSYY and QGS. The CDR3 is 23 amino acids. V dropped 1 base and J dropped 0 bases, with 33 bases sitting between them. The CDR3 region is CALGERGAFLRGYDPRYTDKLIF. The CDR3 bases are TGTGCTCTTGGGGAACGGGGTGCCTTCCTACGGGGATACGACCCCCGGTACACCGATAAACTCATCTTT.

By share, this clone counts as large. This sample also contains other DNA sequences that code for the same CDR3. This sequence joins TRDV1 and TRDJ1; D is perhaps TRDD3 (5 bases). V lost 6 bases to trimming and J lost 1 base, with 21 bases between them. The germline CDR1 and CDR2 sequences are TSWWSYY and QGS. The CDR3 is 17 residues long. The CDR3 region has the DNA TGTGCTCTTGGCGTCTACGGGCGGTGGGGTGTCACCGATAAACTCATCTTT. It specifies CALGVYGRWGVTDKLIF.

As for this clone: TCRdb pairs this DNA with a much larger clone's protein that differs at residue 14, likely a read error; the protein shown was translated from the DNA. The V call is TRDV2, the J call TRDJ3; tentatively, D is TRDD3 (5 bases). Germline loops: CDR1 GEAIGNYY, CDR2 EKD. This CDR3 comprises 17 residues. The CDR3 region has the DNA TGTGCCTGTGACAACCTAAGGGCCACCTGGGACACCCGACGGATGTTTTTC. Translating gives CACDNLRATWDTRRMFF.

This clone turned up a few times. One base away lies a much larger clone, so this may be a sequencing read error. Other DNA sequences in the sample encode the same CDR3. The genes are TRDV2 and TRDJ1; 8 bases are a match to TRDD3. The CDR3 length is 20 residues. Germline CDR1 and CDR2: GEAIGNYY and EKD. The CDR3 sequence: CACDTLSTGGHIGDTDKLIF. CDR3 DNA: TGCGCCTGTGACACGCTGAGTACTGGGGGCCATATCGGGGACACCGATAAACTCATCTTT.

This clone was counted a few times. The protein that TCRdb holds for this DNA derives from a much larger clone and differs from the translated DNA at residue 7, which likely indicates a read error; the protein shown here is translated from the DNA. This chain uses TRAV29/DV5 with TRDJ1; tentative D call: TRDD3 (6 bases). V lost 5 bases, J lost 0 bases, and 26 bases lay in between. CDR1 NSMFDY and CDR2 ISSIKDK come from the germline V gene. The CDR3 totals 18 residues. The CDR3 is CAALTRRIPELYTDKLIF. The CDR3, as DNA: TGTGCAGCTTTAACTAGGAGGATACCCGAGTTATACACCGATAAACTCATCTTT. The whole variable domain, filled in from reference TRAV29/DV5 and TRDJ1, reads DQQVKQNSPSLSVQEGRISILNCDYTNSMFDYFLWYKKYPAEGPTFLISISSIKDKNEDGRFTVFLNKSAKHLSLHIVPSQPGDSAVYFCAALTRRIPELYTDKLIFGKGTRVTVEP.

A note on this clone: This sequence may be a read error, since a much larger clone differs from it by one base. The same CDR3 can be traced to other DNA sequences in this sample. V and J are TRDV1 and TRDJ1; 7 positions match TRDD3. The V gene's germline CDR1 is TSWWSYY and CDR2 QGS. The CDR3 runs to 18 residues. Here the CDR3 DNA reads TGTGCCCTTGGGGAACAAATGTGGTGGGGGACGTACACCGATAAACTCATCTTT. This codes for CALGEQMWWGTYTDKLIF.

This clone was seen a handful of times. A far larger clone differs by one base, so this is likely a read error. This rearrangement joins TRDV2 to TRDJ1; maybe TRDD3 (5 bases). V gave up 5 bases and J gave up 4 bases, with 16 bases separating them. Germline V CDR1 and CDR2: GEAIGNYY, EKD. The CDR3 has 14 amino acids. The DNA of the CDR3 is TGTGCCTGTGGCCTCATGGGGACCCTCGATAAACTCATCTTT. The encoded protein is CACGLMGTLDKLIF.

With regard to this clone: A read error is likely here: a far larger clone is one base away. In the same sample, other DNA sequences code for this CDR3. This chain joins TRDV2 and TRDJ3, with 13 positions matching TRDD3. The CDR3 has 19 amino acids. Germline CDR1 reads GEAIGNYY; CDR2 reads EKD. The DNA for the CDR3 is TGTGCCTGTGACACAACTGGGGGATACGCTTCCTGGGACACCCGGCAGATGTTTTTC. Amino acids: CACDTTGGYASWDTRQMFF.